A single sample gave rise to the 14 T cell receptor beta chains below, sequenced in a study of blood T cell repertoires in COVID-19. Sequenced by immunoSEQ multiplex PCR; TCRdb stores in-frame clones only, minus some. This repertoire shows some 90,000 clones, 80% found once; its top ten account for around 17%. The source material was peripheral blood. These receptors originate from a human donor in a cohort sampled during active COVID-19.

J is TRBJ2-1 and V is TRBV7-2; 8 nucleotides agree with TRBD2. The germline gives CDR1 SGHTA, CDR2 FQGNSA. Trimming removed 1 base from V and 3 bases from J; junction bases left unmatched: 2. This CDR3 has 15 amino acids. This CDR3 is CASSLGSGDYNEQFF. CDR3 bases: TGTGCCAGCAGCTTAGGTAGCGGGGACTACAATGAGCAGTTCTTC.

J is TRBJ2-7 and V is TRBV4-2, with 7 nucleotides matching TRBD2. This CDR3 is 17 amino acids long. The trim removed 0 bases at V and 1 base at J, leaving 9 bases unmatched. Per the germline V gene, CDR1 is LGHNA and CDR2 is YNFKEQ. For the CDR3, the DNA is TGTGCCAGCAGCCAAGATGGAGGGCTAGCGGTTTCCTACGAGCAGTACTTC. Encoded protein: CASSQDGGLAVSYEQYF.

The V and J genes are TRBV28 and TRBJ1-1; 8 bases agree with TRBD1. This CDR3 has 14 residues. J lost 2 bases, V lost 8 bases, and 7 bases had no gene match. CDR1 is MDHEN, CDR2 SYDVKM, per germline. CDR3 in amino acids: CASGGTGGNTEAFF. The CDR3 coding sequence is TGTGCCAGCGGGGGGACAGGAGGAAACACTGAAGCTTTCTTT.

The V and J genes are TRBV6-5 and TRBJ2-2; possible D gene TRBD1, 6 bases. The V gene's germline CDR1 is MNHEY and CDR2 SVGAGI. The CDR3 covers 15 residues. V lost 2 bases, J lost 5 bases, and 12 bases lay in between. The CDR3 DNA reads as TGTGCCAGCAGTTACGACAGGCGGAAAACCGGGGAGCTGTTTTTT. Its translation is CASSYDRRKTGELFF.

The CDR3 bases are TGTGCCACCCGACCGGGACAGGGGAGCGGAACCAGCTACGAGCAGTACTTC. It codes for CATRPGQGSGTSYEQYF. The rearrangement uses TRBV27 and TRBJ2-7; 10 nucleotides line up with TRBD1. The CDR3 runs 17 residues. V shed 10 bases and J 3 bases; nucleotides not matched to a gene: 18. Germline values: CDR1 MNHEY, CDR2 SMNVEV (reference sequence).

V gene TRBV28 combines with J gene TRBJ1-1; the D gene is possibly TRBD1 (6 bases). V lost 6 bases to trimming and J lost 10 bases, with 18 bases between them. The germline V gene encodes CDR1 MDHEN and CDR2 SYDVKM. The CDR3 loop spans 13 amino acids. The CDR3 region is CASSKYREQIAFF. In DNA form, the CDR3 reads TGTGCCAGCAGCAAGTACAGGGAACAAATAGCTTTCTTT.

The chain links TRBV14 to TRBJ2-1, with 9 nucleotides matching TRBD2. V was pared by 0 bases and J by 7 bases, with 7 bases of the junction left unmatched. The germline gives CDR1 SGHDN, CDR2 FVKESK. The CDR3 runs 16 residues. The CDR3 sequence: CASSQDRREGLNEQFF. As DNA, the CDR3 is TGTGCCAGCAGCCAAGATAGGCGGGAGGGCCTAAATGAGCAGTTCTTC.

This clone was detected only a few times. The V gene is TRBV7-9, the J gene TRBJ1-6; D call uncertain. CDR3 length equals 15 residues. Germline V gene lookup returns CDR1 SEHNR and CDR2 FQNEAQ (reference sequence). V was pared by 5 bases and J by 5 bases, with 13 bases between. This chain's CDR3 is CASSLHGRDNSPLHF. The CDR3 DNA follows: TGTGCCAGCAGCCTCCATGGGAGGGATAATTCACCCCTCCACTTT.

The chain uses TRBV27 and TRBJ2-7; D unclear. Germline CDR1 reads MNHEY; CDR2 reads SMNVEV (reference sequence). Trimming cost V 5 bases and J 4 bases, with 18 bases left between them. The CDR3 has 15 residues. The CDR3 DNA sequence: TGTGCCAGCAGTACGGTTGGGCGATTCGGTTACGAGCAGTACTTC. Amino acids: CASSTVGRFGYEQYF.

In its sample, this clone was seen once. The chain carries TRBV28 and TRBJ2-3, with 11 bases aligning to TRBD2. The CDR3 is made up of 15 amino acids. Trimming cost V 6 bases and J 6 bases; bases outside gene matches: 8. Germline V gene lookup returns CDR1 MDHEN and CDR2 SYDVKM. In nucleotides, the CDR3 is TGTGCCAGCAGGACTCATAGCGGGAGGGGCGATACGCAGTATTTT. It translates to CASRTHSGRGDTQYF.

J is TRBJ2-1 and V is TRBV29-1; D unresolved. Germline V gene data show CDR1 as SQVTM and CDR2 as ANQGSEA. V was clipped by 1 base and J by 3 bases, with 7 bases between them. The CDR3 consists of 13 residues. CDR3 nucleotides: TGCAGCGTTGAAGCGGCTAGCTACAATGAGCAGTTCTTC. It codes for CSVEAASYNEQFF.

This clone showed up just a few times. The chain employs TRBV5-1 and TRBJ2-7, with D unresolved. This CDR3 spans 15 amino acids. From germline, CDR1 is SGHRS and CDR2 YFSETQ. The germline V and J ends were trimmed by 2 bases and 0 bases, with 12 bases remaining between them. This CDR3 is CASSFTSTRSYEQYF. CDR3 bases: TGCGCCAGCAGCTTTACATCCACCCGCTCCTACGAGCAGTACTTC.

The rearrangement uses TRBV9 and TRBJ2-2; 15 bases map to TRBD2. CDR3 length: 19 residues. The germline CDR1 and CDR2 sequences are SGDLS and YYNGEE. Unmatched junction bases numbered 13, after V lost 3 bases and J lost 7 bases. The DNA of the CDR3 is TGTGCCAGCAGCGCCGGACTAGCGGGAGGGCCAAGGGGTGGCGGGGAGCTGTTTTTT. This codes for CASSAGLAGGPRGGGELFF.

The chain uses TRBV6-5 and TRBJ1-6, with a tentative D call TRBD1 (5 bases). CDR3 length equals 12 residues. Germline V lookup: CDR1 MNHEY, CDR2 SVGAGI. Trimming left V 6 bases short and J 5 bases short, with 5 bases between. Written as DNA, the CDR3 is TGTGCCAGCAGGGACAATAATTCACCCCTCCACTTT. It codes for CASRDNNSPLHF.